Following are 9 T cell receptor beta chains from one sample sequenced in a study of shared clonotypes between healthy human individuals. Here immunoSEQ multiplex PCR was the method, and the copy in TCRdb shows in-frame clones only, minus some. The sample includes 500,000 to 700,000 clones, about 95% of them seen just once. CD45RO-negative cells were positively selected for CCR7, leaving out terminally differentiated effector memory CD45RA+ cells. Sequenced sample: naive CD8+ T cells sorted from blood. These receptors all stem from a woman aged 25 to 39 in good health.

The DNA of the CDR3 is TGTGCCAGCAGTTTGACAGGGGGGTATGTAGGAGGCTACACCTTC. Residues: CASSLTGGYVGGYTF. The genes are TRBV6-5 and TRBJ1-2; the match to TRBD1 covers 9 bases. Germline V gene sequence: CDR1 MNHEY, CDR2 SVGAGI. Trimming took 4 bases from V and 8 from J; bases not matched to a gene: 11. This CDR3 region has 15 residues.

V usage is TRBV19 and J usage is TRBJ2-7; 7 bases line up with TRBD1. The ends lost 9 bases at V and 2 bases at J; junction bases unmatched: 7. Germline V gene sequence: CDR1 LNHDA, CDR2 SQIVND (reference sequence). The CDR3 has 13 amino acids. In DNA, the CDR3 is TGTGCCAGCCGGGGACAGAACCCCTACGAGCAGTACTTC. It translates to CASRGQNPYEQYF.

The rearrangement links TRBV28 to TRBJ1-5, with D maybe TRBD1 (5 bases). The V and J ends lost 7 bases and 6 bases respectively, with 16 bases between them. Germline V gene data show CDR1 as MDHEN and CDR2 as SYDVKM. The CDR3 runs to 14 residues. The CDR3 protein is CASNTDSFSQPQHF. Here the CDR3 DNA reads TGTGCCAGCAACACAGACAGTTTTAGTCAGCCCCAGCATTTT.

The chain uses TRBV19 and TRBJ1-2; D is undetermined. The V and J ends lost 7 bases and 8 bases respectively, with 20 bases between them. The CDR3 is 14 residues long. Germline V lookup: CDR1 LNHDA, CDR2 SQIVND (reference sequence). CDR3 sequence (DNA): TGTGCCAGTAACAACTGGAGGTTTGAAAAGGGCTACACCTTC. Translating it yields CASNNWRFEKGYTF.

The rearrangement links TRBV2 to TRBJ1-3; tentatively, D is TRBD1 (5 bases). Trimming stripped 3 bases from V and 1 base from J, with 13 bases between. CDR3 size: 16 residues. Germline V CDR1 and CDR2: SNHLY, FYNNEI. CDR3 loop: CASSDGGWGSGNTIYF. The CDR3 nucleotides are TGTGCCAGCAGTGATGGGGGTTGGGGTTCTGGAAACACCATATATTTT. Variable domain in full (rest from reference TRBV2 and TRBJ1-3): EPEVTQTPSHQVTQMGQEVILRCVPISNHLYFYWYRQILGQKVEFLVSFYNNEISEKSEIFDDQFSVERPDGSNFTLKIRSTKLEDSAMYFCASSDGGWGSGNTIYFGEGSWLTVV.

The CDR3 nucleotides read TGTGCCAGCAGTTACCTCAAAATTTCCCGAAACACTGAAGCTTTCTTT. It yields the protein CASSYLKISRNTEAFF. The gene calls are TRBV6-5 and TRBJ1-1; D is unclear. V lost 2 bases, J lost 2 bases, and 15 bases lay in between. The CDR3 is 16 amino acids. The germline gives CDR1 MNHEY, CDR2 SVGAGI.

The chain combines TRBV27 with TRBJ1-5; 7 nucleotides match TRBD1. CDR3 length: 13 residues. J was trimmed by 7 bases and V by 6 bases; bases with no gene match: 6. Looked up from germline, CDR1 is MNHEY and CDR2 is SMNVEV (reference sequence). The CDR3 DNA sequence: TGTGCCAGCAGCCTGGACAGGACGCAGCCCCAGCATTTT. The encoded protein is CASSLDRTQPQHF.

The rearrangement links TRBV25-1 to TRBJ2-5; TRBD1 matches 7 bases. The CDR3 has 13 residues. The junction had 6 bases not matched to a gene; V was cut back by 6 bases and J by 5 bases. CDR1 is MGHDK, CDR2 SYGVNS, per germline. CDR3 sequence reads: CASSNRGRETQYF. CDR3 coding DNA: TGTGCCAGCAGCAACAGGGGACGGGAGACCCAGTACTTC.

The V gene is TRBV7-9, the J gene TRBJ2-3; TRBD2 matches 7 bases. CDR3 length: 16 residues. CDR1 and CDR2 (germline): SEHNR, FQNEAQ (reference sequence). The V gene end was trimmed by 5 bases and the J gene end by 5 bases; junction bases not matched to a gene: 13. The CDR3 DNA sequence: TGTGCCAGCAGCCCCTTTATGGCGGGAGTTGTAGATACGCAGTATTTT. Protein sequence: CASSPFMAGVVDTQYF.